These T cell receptor beta chains were read from a single sample in a study of cytomegalovirus exposure and HLA in healthy donors. TCRdb's table, derived via immunoSEQ multiplex PCR, lists solely in-frame clones and lacks some. The sample includes 150,000 to 200,000 clones. The source material was PBMCs. The receptors derive from a boy younger than 18 in good health and CMV-seronegative. Each CDR3 is given with its conserved first and last residue. The order of the fields is V gene, J gene, CDR3 protein.

>TRBV4-1|TRBJ2-7
CASSPIDNSYEQYF
>TRBV4-1|TRBJ2-7
CASSQEPGTGLGYEQYF
>TRBV28|TRBJ2-3
CASSRPGLAQSDTQYF
>TRBV2|TRBJ1-2
CASRRGSYTF
>TRBV27|TRBJ2-2
CASSPRGAGGVGELFF
>TRBV19|TRBJ1-1
CASNKGINTEAFF
>TRBV7-2|TRBJ2-5
CASSLVVAGGRETQYF
>TRBV2|TRBJ1-2
CASSGQAEGQAYGYTF
>TRBV6-1|TRBJ1-1
CASSERGGDTEAFF
>TRBV28|TRBJ1-4
CASSPSGANEKLFF
>TRBV6-5|TRBJ1-4
CASSFRTGRNEKLFF
>TRBV7-9|TRBJ2-6
CASSSVQGRTSGANVLTF
>TRBV7-2|TRBJ2-7
CASSLGPGQGSEQYF
>TRBV2|TRBJ2-7
CASSWPREKDSEQYF
>TRBV28|TRBJ2-2
CASGSRGSGELFF
>TRBV6-4|TRBJ2-7
CASRPKRGSRQRHTYEQYF
>TRBV30|TRBJ1-2
CAWEKTGGIENYGYTF
>TRBV7-9|TRBJ2-7
CASSLPGLYEQYF
>TRBV28|TRBJ1-4
CASSTPWTGGDEKLFF
>TRBV29-1|TRBJ1-5
CSVGQGAGQPQHF
>TRBV25-1|TRBJ2-1
CASSDERGGRNEQFF
>TRBV11-3|TRBJ2-3
CASSLRSGGVTDTQYF
>TRBV5-1|TRBJ1-4
CASSLVSTDEKLFF
>TRBV5-6|TRBJ2-5
CASSLEQQETQYF
>TRBV6-5|TRBJ1-2
CATRQVNYGYTF
>TRBV5-1|TRBJ2-4
CASSLGDRGKNIQYF
>TRBV4-1|TRBJ1-4
CASSQPKGAPNEKLFF
>TRBV29-1|TRBJ2-7
CSAGEPTAPGLAGSYLLYEQYF
>TRBV4-1|TRBJ2-5
CASTPLAGGQETQYF
>TRBV29-1|TRBJ2-5
CAGAQETQYF
>TRBV15|TRBJ2-3
CATSRDRTGTDTQYF
>TRBV25-1|TRBJ1-2
CASSVLRTEGYGYTF
>TRBV4-1|TRBJ2-3
CASSQVVVLVADTQYF
>TRBV6-1|TRBJ2-7
CASSVRTGVMNEQYF
>TRBV5-1|NA
CASSGRGTYEQYF
>TRBV6-5|NA
CASSPRLADSYEQYF
>TRBV7-9|TRBJ2-5
CASSFGLAGKETQYF
>TRBV7-9|TRBJ1-2
CASSPPGQASSGYGYTF
>TRBV30|TRBJ2-3
CAWSSGQGASTDTQYF
>TRBV5-4|TRBJ2-5
CASSSPGRAETQYF
>TRBV13|TRBJ2-3
CASSVSKRGFTDTQYF
>TRBV5-1|TRBJ2-3
CATRTGGEPDTQYF
>TRBV27|TRBJ2-7
CASSSDYRGSYEQYF
>TRBV7-9|TRBJ2-3
CVTPSRLSLDTQYF
>TRBV7-2|TRBJ2-1
CASSFSGENEQFF